This T cell receptor beta chain was documented in a study of CXCR3-negative and CXCR3-positive naive CD8 T cells. Findings and caveats of the study: CXCR3-positive naive cells had more hydrophobic TRB CDR3s than CXCR3-negative naive cells. Much lower diversity was found in memory CD8+ cells, while both naive subsets had comparably high diversity.

Through 5' RACE with UMI labels, the TRB cDNA libraries were prepared. From its re-call of the 5' RACE reads, TCRdb lists each CDR3 protein once, without DNA. The sample totals around 60,000 distinct CDR3 sequences. Researchers sorted more than 250,000 cells of each CD8+ T cell subset in triplicate. Concerning this clonotype: The antigen is not known.

The CDR3 consists of 15 residues. Looked up from germline, CDR1 is SSHAT and CDR2 is FNYEAQ (reference sequence). J is TRBJ2-5 and V is TRBV7-7; the D call of TRBD2 rests on TCRdb alone, since no DNA is present to check it. Sequenced sample: naive CXCR3+ CD8+ T cells from blood. The subset: CD45RO-CCR7+CD27+CD95- naive CD8+ T cells expressing CXCR3 (TNR3+). The clonotype comes from a human donor in good health. Some clones in this sample may be carry-over from other donors' samples. The CDR3 is CASSLNPGPRETQYF.